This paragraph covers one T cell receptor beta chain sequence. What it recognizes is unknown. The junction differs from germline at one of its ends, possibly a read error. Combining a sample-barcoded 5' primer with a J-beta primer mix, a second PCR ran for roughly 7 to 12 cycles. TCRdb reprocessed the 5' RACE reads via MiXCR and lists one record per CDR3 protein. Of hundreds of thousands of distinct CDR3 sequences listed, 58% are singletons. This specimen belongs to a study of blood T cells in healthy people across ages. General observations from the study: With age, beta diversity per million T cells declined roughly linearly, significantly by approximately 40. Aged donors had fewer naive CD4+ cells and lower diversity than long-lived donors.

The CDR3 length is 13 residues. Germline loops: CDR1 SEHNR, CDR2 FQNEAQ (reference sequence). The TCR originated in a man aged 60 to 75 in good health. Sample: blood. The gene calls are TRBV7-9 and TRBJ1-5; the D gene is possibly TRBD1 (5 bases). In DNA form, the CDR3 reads TGTGCCAGCAGCCCAGAGGGGAGTCAGTCCCAGCATTTT. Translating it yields CASSPEGSQSQHF.